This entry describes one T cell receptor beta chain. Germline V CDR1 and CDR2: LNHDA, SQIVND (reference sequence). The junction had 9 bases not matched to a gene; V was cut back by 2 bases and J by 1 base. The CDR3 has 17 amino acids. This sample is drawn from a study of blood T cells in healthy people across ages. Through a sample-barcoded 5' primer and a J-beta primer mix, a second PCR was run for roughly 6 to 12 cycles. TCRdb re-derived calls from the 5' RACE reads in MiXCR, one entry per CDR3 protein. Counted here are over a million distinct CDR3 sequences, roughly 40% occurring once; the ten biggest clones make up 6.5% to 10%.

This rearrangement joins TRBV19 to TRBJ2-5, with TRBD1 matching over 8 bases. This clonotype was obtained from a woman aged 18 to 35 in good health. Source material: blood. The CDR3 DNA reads TGTGCCAGTAGTATATCAGGGACAGGAATTTTCCAAGAGACCCAGTACTTC. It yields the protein CASSISGTGIFQETQYF.